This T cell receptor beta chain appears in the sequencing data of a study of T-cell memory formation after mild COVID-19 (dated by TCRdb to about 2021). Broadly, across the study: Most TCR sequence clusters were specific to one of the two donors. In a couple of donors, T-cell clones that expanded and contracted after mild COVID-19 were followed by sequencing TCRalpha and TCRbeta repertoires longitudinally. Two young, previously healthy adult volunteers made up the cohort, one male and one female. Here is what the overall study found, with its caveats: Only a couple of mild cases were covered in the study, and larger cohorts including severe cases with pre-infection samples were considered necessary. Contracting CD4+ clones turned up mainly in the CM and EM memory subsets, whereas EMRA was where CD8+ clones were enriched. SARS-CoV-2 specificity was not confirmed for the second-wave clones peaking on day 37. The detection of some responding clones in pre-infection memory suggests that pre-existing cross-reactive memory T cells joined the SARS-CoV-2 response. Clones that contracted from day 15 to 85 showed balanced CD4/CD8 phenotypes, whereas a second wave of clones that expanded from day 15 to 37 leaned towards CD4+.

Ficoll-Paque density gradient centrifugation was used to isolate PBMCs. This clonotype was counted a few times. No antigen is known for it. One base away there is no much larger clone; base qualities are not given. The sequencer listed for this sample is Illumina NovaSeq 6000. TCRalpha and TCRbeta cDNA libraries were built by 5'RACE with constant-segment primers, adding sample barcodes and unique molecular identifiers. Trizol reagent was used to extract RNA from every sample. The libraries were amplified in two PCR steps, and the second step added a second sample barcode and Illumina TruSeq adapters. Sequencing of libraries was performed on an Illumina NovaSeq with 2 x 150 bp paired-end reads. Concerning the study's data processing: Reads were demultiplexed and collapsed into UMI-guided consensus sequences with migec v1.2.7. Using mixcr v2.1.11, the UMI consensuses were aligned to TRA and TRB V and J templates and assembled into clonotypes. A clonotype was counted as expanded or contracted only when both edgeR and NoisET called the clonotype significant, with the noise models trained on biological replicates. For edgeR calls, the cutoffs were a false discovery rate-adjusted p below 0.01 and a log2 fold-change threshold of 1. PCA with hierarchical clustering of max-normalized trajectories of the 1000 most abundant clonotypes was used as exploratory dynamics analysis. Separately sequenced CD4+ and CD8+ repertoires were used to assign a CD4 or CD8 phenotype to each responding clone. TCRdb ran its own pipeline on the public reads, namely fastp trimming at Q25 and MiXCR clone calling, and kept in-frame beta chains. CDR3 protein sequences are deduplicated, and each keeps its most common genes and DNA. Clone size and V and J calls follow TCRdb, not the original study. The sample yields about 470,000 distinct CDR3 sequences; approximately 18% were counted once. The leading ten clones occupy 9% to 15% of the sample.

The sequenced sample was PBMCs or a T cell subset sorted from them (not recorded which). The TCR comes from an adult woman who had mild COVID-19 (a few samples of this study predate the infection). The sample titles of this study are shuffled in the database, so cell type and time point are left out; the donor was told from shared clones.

The nucleotide sequence is given as TGCAGTGCTCCACCCCCCCTAGGGGCCTACAATGAGCAGTTCTTC. This translates into CSAPPPLGAYNEQFF. The chain couples TRBV20-1 to TRBJ2-1; TRBD1 is perhaps the D gene, given 5 matching bases. The germline V gene (reference sequence) gives CDR1 as DFQATT and CDR2 as SNEGSKA. The cysteine opens and the phenylalanine closes a CDR3 of 15 amino acids. The DNA shown is the 45-base CDR3, in frame from base 1. The V end loses 5 bases and the J end loses 2 bases, and a stretch of 16 bases separates them.